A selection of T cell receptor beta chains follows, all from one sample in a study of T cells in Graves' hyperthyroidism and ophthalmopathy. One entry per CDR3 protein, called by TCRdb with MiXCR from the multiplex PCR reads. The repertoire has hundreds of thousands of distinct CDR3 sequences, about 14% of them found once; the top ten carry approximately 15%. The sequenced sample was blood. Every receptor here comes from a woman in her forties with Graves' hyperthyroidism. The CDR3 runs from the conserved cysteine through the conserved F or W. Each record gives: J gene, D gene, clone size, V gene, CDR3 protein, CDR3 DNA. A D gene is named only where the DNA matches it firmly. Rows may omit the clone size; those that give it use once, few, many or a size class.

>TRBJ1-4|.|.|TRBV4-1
CASSPTAGNNEKLFF
TGCGCCAGCAGCCCTACAGCAGGGAATAATGAAAAACTGTTTTTT
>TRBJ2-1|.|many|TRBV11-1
CASSLARWGRNEQFF
TGTGCCAGCAGCTTAGCGCGGTGGGGTAGGAATGAGCAGTTCTTC
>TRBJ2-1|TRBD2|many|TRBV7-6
CASSQGLAAYNEQFF
TGTGCCAGCAGCCAGGGACTAGCGGCCTACAATGAGCAGTTCTTC
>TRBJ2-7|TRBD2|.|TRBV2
CASSPLGLAGGTYEQYF
TGTGCCAGCAGCCCCCTGGGACTAGCGGGAGGCACCTACGAGCAGTACTTC
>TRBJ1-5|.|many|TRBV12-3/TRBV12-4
CASSYWGRGQPQHF
TGTGCCAGCAGTTACTGGGGGAGGGGGCAGCCCCAGCATTTT
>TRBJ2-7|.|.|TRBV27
CASSLSGAFYEQYF
TGTGCCAGCAGTTTATCGGGGGCCTTCTACGAGCAGTACTTC
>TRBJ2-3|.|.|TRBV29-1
CSGGGDKSDTQYF
TGCAGCGGGGGTGGGGACAAAAGCGATACGCAGTATTTT
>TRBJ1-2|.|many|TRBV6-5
CASSYSPYRDIANYGYTF
TGTGCCAGCAGTTACTCTCCTTACCGGGATATAGCTAACTATGGCTACACCTTC
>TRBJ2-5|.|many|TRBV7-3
CASSLRPGPRETQYF
TGTGCCAGCAGCTTACGGCCGGGCCCAAGAGAGACCCAGTACTTC
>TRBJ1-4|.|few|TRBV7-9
CASSPIGEKLFF
TGTGCCAGCAGCCCTATCGGGGAAAAACTGTTTTTT
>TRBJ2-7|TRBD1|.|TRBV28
CASTRTGYEQYF
TGTGCCAGCACCCGGACAGGCTACGAGCAGTACTTC
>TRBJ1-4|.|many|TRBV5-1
CASSPGTTNEKLFF
TGCGCCAGCAGCCCTGGAACAACTAATGAAAAACTGTTTTTT
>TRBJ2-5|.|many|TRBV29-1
CSVGPGVEETQYF
TGCAGCGTTGGTCCGGGAGTGGAAGAGACCCAGTACTTC
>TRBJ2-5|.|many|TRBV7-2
CASSLVVGQAHQETQYF
TGTGCCAGCAGCTTAGTCGTAGGCCAGGCCCACCAAGAGACCCAGTACTTC
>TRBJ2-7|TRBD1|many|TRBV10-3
CAISEGQGAGDEQYF
TGTGCCATCAGTGAGGGACAGGGGGCTGGTGACGAGCAGTACTTC
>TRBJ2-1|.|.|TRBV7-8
CASSGWDTTFDNEQFF
TGTGCCAGCAGCGGATGGGACACCACCTTCGACAATGAGCAGTTCTTC
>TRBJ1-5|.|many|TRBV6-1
CASSVDPATQPQHF
TGTGCCAGCAGTGTGGACCCAGCGACTCAGCCCCAGCATTTT
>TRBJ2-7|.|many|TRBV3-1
CASSASESSYEQYF
TGTGCCAGCAGCGCTAGCGAGAGCTCCTACGAGCAGTACTTC
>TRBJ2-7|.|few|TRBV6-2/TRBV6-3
CASSYSETPSYEQYF
TGTGCCAGCAGTTACTCGGAAACTCCTTCCTACGAGCAGTACTTC
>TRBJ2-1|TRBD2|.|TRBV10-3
CAIRNGGGLSSFF
TGTGCCATCAGAAACGGGGGAGGGCTCTCGTCGTTCTTC
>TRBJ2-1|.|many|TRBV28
CASSRRFMEQFF
TGTGCCAGCAGCAGACGATTCATGGAGCAGTTCTTC
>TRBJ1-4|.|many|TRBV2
CASSEAGGREKLFF
TGTGCCAGCAGTGAAGCCGGGGGCAGGGAAAAACTGTTTTTT
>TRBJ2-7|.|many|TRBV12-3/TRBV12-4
CASSNTPGDYEQYF
TGTGCCAGCAGCAATACACCAGGGGACTACGAGCAGTACTTC
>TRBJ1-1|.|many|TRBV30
CAWSVIDEQAFF
TGTGCCTGGAGTGTAATTGACGAACAAGCTTTCTTT
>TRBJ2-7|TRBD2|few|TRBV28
CASLPAGGLYEQYF
TGTGCCAGTTTACCAGCGGGAGGGCTATACGAGCAGTACTTC
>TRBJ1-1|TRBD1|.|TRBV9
CASSVSPAQGGAEASF
TGTGCCAGCAGCGTAAGCCCCGCACAGGGGGGCGCTGAAGCTTCCTTT
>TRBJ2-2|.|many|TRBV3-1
CASSQEQGRNTGELFF
TGTGCCAGCAGCCAAGAGCAGGGGAGAAACACCGGGGAGCTGTTTTTT
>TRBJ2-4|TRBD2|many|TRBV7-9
CASSPPSGRPKNIQYF
TGTGCCAGCAGCCCCCCTAGCGGGAGACCCAAAAACATTCAGTACTTC
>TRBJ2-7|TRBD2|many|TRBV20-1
CSARDHQRGAYEQYF
TGCAGTGCTAGAGATCATCAGCGGGGAGCCTACGAGCAGTACTTC
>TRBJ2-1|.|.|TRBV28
CASTTGNEQFF
TGTGCCAGCACCACAGGCAATGAGCAGTTCTTC
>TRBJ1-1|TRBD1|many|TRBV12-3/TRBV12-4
CASKSGQAGAFF
TGTGCCAGCAAGTCCGGACAGGCGGGGGCTTTCTTT
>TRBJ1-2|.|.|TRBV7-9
CASSLPGEPYGYTF
TGTGCCAGCAGCCTCCCCGGGGAGCCCTATGGCTACACCTTC
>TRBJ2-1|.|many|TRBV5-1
CASSLVHMGSTSYNEQFF
TGCGCCAGCAGCTTGGTTCATATGGGGTCCACCTCCTACAATGAGCAGTTCTTC
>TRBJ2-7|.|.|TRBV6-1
CASTRMGAQSDEQYF
TGTGCCAGCACTCGAATGGGGGCACAATCAGACGAGCAGTACTTC
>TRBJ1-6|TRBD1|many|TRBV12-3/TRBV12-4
CASSDRASSYNSPLHF
TGTGCCAGCAGCGACAGGGCGAGCTCCTATAATTCACCCCTCCACTTT
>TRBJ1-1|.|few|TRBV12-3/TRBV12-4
CASSSPLEAFF
TGTGCCAGCAGTTCGCCCCTTGAAGCTTTCTTT
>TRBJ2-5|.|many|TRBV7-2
CASSSQGAGETQYF
TGTGCCAGCAGTTCACAGGGCGCTGGAGAGACCCAGTACTTC